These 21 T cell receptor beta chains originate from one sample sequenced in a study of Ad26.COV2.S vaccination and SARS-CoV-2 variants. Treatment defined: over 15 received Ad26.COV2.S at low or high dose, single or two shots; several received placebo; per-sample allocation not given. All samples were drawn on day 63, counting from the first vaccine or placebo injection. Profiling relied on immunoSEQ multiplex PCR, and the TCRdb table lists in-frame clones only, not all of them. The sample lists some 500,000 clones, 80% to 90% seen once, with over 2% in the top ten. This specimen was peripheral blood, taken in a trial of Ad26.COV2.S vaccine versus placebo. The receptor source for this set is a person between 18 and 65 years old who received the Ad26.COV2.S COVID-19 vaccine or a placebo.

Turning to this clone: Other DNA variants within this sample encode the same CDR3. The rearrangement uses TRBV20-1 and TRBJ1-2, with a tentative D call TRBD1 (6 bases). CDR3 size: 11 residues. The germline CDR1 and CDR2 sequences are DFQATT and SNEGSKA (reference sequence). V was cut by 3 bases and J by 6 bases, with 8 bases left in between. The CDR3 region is CSARRGDGYTF. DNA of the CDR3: TGCAGTGCTAGGAGGGGGGATGGCTACACCTTC.

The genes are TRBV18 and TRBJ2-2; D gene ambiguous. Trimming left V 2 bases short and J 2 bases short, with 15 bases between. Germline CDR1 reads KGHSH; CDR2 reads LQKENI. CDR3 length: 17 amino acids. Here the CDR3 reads CASSPFRLSVNTGELFF. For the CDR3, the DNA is TGTGCCAGCTCACCATTTCGATTGTCAGTTAACACCGGGGAGCTGTTTTTT.

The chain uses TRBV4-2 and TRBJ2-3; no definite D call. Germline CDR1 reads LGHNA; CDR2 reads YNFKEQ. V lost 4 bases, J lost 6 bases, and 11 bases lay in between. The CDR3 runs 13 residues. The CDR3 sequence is CASSPDPGDTQYF. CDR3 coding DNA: TGTGCCAGCAGCCCGGACCCGGGCGATACGCAGTATTTT.

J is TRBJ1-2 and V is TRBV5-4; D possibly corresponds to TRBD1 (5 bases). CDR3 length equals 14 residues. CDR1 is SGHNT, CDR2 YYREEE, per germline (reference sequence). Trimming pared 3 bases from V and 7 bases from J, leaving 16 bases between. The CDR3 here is CASSSRRDQGGYTF. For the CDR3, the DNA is TGTGCCAGCAGCTCCCGGCGGGACCAGGGTGGCTACACCTTC. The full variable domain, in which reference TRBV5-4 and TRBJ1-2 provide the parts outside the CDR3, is ETGVTQSPTHLIKTRGQQVTLRCSSQSGHNTVSWYQQALGQGPQFIFQYYREEENGRGNFPPRFSGLQFPNYSSELNVNALELDDSALYLCASSSRRDQGGYTFGSGTRLTVV.

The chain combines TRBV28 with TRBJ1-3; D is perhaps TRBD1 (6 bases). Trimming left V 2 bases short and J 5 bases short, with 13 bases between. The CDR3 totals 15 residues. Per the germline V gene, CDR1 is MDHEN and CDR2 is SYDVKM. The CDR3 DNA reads TGTGCCAGCAGTTTAGGAGGGGGGAATAGAAACACCATATATTTT. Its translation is CASSLGGGNRNTIYF.

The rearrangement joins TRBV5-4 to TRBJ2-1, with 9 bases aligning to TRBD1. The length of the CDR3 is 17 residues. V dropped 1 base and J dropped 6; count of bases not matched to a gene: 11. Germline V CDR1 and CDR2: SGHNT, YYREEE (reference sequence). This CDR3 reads CASSLFLDRGLPNEQFF. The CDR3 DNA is TGTGCCAGCAGCTTGTTCTTGGACAGGGGACTCCCCAATGAGCAGTTCTTC.

CDR3 region: CASSPDSGAGYGYTF. The CDR3 nucleotides read TGTGCCAGCAGCCCGGATTCGGGGGCGGGCTATGGCTACACCTTC. The chain has TRBV14 and TRBJ1-2, with TRBD1 as a possible D gene (6 bases). V was trimmed by 4 bases and J by 4 bases, leaving 16 bases between them. Germline CDR1 and CDR2: SGHDN and FVKESK. The CDR3 loop spans 15 amino acids. Combining the CDR3 with reference TRBV14 and TRBJ1-2 gives the whole variable domain EAGVTQFPSHSVIEKGQTVTLRCDPISGHDNLYWYRRVMGKEIKFLLHFVKESKQDESGMPNNRFLAERTGGTYSTLKVQPAELEDSGVYFCASSPDSGAGYGYTFGSGTRLTVV.

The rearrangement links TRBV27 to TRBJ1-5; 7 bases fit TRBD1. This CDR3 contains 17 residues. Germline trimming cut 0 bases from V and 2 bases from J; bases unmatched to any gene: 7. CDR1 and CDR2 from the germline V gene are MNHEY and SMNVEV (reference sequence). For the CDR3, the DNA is TGTGCCAGCAGTTTATCGACCCCCAGGGGGGGCAATCAGCCCCAGCATTTT. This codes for CASSLSTPRGGNQPQHF.

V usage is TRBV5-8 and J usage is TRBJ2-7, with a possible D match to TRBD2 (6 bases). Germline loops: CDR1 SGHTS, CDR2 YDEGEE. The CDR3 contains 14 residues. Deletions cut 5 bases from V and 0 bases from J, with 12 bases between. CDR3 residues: CASSPGVRSYEQYF. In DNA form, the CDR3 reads TGTGCCAGCAGTCCGGGAGTTCGCTCCTACGAGCAGTACTTC.

The DNA for the CDR3 is TGTGCCAGCACCACCGACAGGAGATACGGCTACACCTTC. Protein sequence: CASTTDRRYGYTF. V and J are TRBV7-9 and TRBJ1-2, with D tentatively TRBD1 (6 bases). CDR3 length: 13 amino acids. V gave up 7 bases and J gave up 8 bases, with 17 bases separating them. Per the germline V gene, CDR1 is SEHNR and CDR2 is FQNEAQ (reference sequence).

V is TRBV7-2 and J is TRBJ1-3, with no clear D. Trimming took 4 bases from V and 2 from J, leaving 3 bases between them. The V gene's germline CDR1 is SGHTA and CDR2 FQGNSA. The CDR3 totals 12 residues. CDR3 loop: CASSSAGNTIYF. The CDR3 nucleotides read TGTGCCAGCAGCTCCGCTGGAAACACCATATATTTT. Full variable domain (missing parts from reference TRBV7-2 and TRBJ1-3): GAGVSQSPSNKVTEKGKDVELRCDPISGHTALYWYRQSLGQGLEFLIYFQGNSAPDKSGLPSDRFSAERTGGSVSTLTIQRTQQEDSAVYLCASSSAGNTIYFGEGSWLTVV.

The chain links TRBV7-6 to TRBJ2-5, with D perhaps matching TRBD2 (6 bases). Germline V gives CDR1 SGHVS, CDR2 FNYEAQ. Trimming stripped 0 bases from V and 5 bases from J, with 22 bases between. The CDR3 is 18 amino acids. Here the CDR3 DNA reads TGTGCCAGCAGCTTAGCCCCACCCCCGGGCGGGGTTTCGGAGACCCAGTACTTC. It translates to CASSLAPPPGGVSETQYF.

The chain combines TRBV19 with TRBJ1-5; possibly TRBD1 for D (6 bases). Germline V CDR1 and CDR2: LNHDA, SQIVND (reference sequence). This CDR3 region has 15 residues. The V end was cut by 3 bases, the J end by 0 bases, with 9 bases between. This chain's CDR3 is CASSIQGISNQPQHF. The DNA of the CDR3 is TGTGCCAGTAGTATCCAGGGGATTAGCAATCAGCCCCAGCATTTT. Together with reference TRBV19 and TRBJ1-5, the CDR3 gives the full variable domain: DGGITQSPKYLFRKEGQNVTLSCEQNLNHDAMYWYRQDPGQGLRLIYYSQIVNDFQKGDIAEGYSVSREKKESFPLTVTSAQKNPTAFYLCASSIQGISNQPQHFGDGTRLSIL.

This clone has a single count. The CDR3 nucleotides are TGCGCCAGCAGCCAAGATCGGCCAGGGGGCTCTGGCTACACCTTC. Translating it yields CASSQDRPGGSGYTF. This chain links TRBV4-3 with TRBJ1-2, with 8 bases that match TRBD1. CDR1 and CDR2 from the germline V gene are LGHNA and YSLEER. CDR3 length: 15 residues. V lost 0 bases and J lost 7; bases outside the gene matches: 7.

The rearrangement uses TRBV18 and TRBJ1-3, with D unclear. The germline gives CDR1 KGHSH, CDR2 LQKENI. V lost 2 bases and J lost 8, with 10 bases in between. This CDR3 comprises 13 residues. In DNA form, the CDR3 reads TGTGCCAGCTCACCAAGGAGGAGAGACACCATATATTTT. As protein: CASSPRRRDTIYF.

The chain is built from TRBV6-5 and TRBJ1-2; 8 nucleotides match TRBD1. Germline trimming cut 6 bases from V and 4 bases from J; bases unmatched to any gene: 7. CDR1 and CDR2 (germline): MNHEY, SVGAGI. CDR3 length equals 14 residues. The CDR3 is CASSRGRTSYGYTF. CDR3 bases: TGTGCCAGCAGCAGGGGGCGGACATCCTATGGCTACACCTTC.

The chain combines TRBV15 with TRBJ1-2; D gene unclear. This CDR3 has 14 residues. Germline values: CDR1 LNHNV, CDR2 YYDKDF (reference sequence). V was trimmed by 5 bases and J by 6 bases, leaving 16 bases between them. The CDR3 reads CATSPDGRPHGYTF. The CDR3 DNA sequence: TGTGCCACCAGCCCTGATGGTAGGCCTCATGGCTACACCTTC.

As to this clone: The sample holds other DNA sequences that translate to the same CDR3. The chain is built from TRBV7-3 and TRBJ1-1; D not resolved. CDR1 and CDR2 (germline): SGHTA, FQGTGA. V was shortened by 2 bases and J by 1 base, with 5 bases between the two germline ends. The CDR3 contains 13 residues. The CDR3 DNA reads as TGTGCCAGCAGCTTAGCAGAGAACACTGAAGCTTTCTTT. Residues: CASSLAENTEAFF.

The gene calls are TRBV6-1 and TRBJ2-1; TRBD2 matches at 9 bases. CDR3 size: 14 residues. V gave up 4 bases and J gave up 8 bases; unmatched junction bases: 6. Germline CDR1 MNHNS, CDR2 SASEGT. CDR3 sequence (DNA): TGTGCCAGCAGTGTAGCGGGGGCCGGCGATGAGCAGTTCTTC. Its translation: CASSVAGAGDEQFF.

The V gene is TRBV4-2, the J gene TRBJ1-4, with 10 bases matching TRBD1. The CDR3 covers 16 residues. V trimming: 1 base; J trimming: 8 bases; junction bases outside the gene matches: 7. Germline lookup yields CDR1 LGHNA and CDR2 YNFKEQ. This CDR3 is CASSQGDRGRGEKLFF. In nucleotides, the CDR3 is TGTGCCAGCAGCCAAGGTGACAGGGGGCGCGGGGAAAAACTGTTTTTT.

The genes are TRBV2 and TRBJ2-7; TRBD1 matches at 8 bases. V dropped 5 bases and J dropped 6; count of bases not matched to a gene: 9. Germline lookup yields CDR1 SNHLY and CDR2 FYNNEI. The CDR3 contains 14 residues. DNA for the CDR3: TGTGCCAGCAGTAGCATGGGCAGGGGGCCCGAGCAGTACGTC. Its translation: CASSSMGRGPEQYV.